A single sample is the source of the 4 T cell receptor beta chains below, sequenced in a study of cytomegalovirus exposure and HLA in healthy donors. The PCR employed 60 Vbeta primers together with 13 Jbeta primers. Generated by immunoSEQ multiplex PCR, the TCRdb table keeps only in-frame clones and is missing some. The table records 150,000 to 200,000 clones, 65% to 85% of them present only once. The sample was PBMCs. Receptors were obtained from a man aged 60-69 years in good health and CMV-seronegative.

The table lists this clone with a few counts. This chain connects TRBV9 to TRBJ2-7; 8 positions agree with TRBD2. Losses at the gene ends were 1 base for V and 3 bases for J; bases not matched to a gene: 0. Germline loops: CDR1 SGDLS, CDR2 YYNGEE. There are 13 residues in the CDR3. The CDR3 protein is CASSVLAGYEQYF. The CDR3 DNA follows: TGTGCCAGCAGCGTACTAGCGGGCTACGAGCAGTACTTC. Filled out from reference TRBV9 and TRBJ2-7, the complete variable domain reads DSGVTQTPKHLITATGQRVTLRCSPRSGDLSVYWYQQSLDQGLQFLIQYYNGEERAKGNILERFSAQQFPDLHSELNLSSLELGDSALYFCASSVLAGYEQYFGPGTRLTVT.

V usage is TRBV29-1 and J usage is TRBJ2-7; D not certain. Germline values: CDR1 SQVTM, CDR2 ANQGSEA. Between the trimmed V and J ends, which lost 6 bases and 4 bases, there was a span of 10 bases. This CDR3 has 11 amino acids. The CDR3 reads CSVALSYEQYF. The DNA of the CDR3 is TGCAGCGTGGCTTTAAGTTACGAGCAGTACTTC.

The chain carries TRBV6-5 and TRBJ2-1; 13 bases are shared with TRBD2. The CDR3 runs 15 residues. In germline, CDR1 is MNHEY, CDR2 SVGAGI. J lost 7 bases, V lost 2 bases, and 2 bases had no gene match. For the CDR3, the DNA is TGTGCCAGCAGTTACAGGACTAGCGGGAGTAATGAGCAGTTCTTC. This encodes CASSYRTSGSNEQFF.

The genes are TRBV6-5 and TRBJ2-2; a weak D match, TRBD2 (7 bases). This CDR3 spans 13 amino acids. CDR1 and CDR2 from the germline V gene are MNHEY and SVGAGI. V was shortened by 8 bases and J by 7 bases, with 14 bases between the two germline ends. The CDR3 loop is CASSRGADGELFF. The CDR3 DNA reads as TGTGCCAGCTCTCGGGGGGCGGACGGGGAGCTGTTTTTT.